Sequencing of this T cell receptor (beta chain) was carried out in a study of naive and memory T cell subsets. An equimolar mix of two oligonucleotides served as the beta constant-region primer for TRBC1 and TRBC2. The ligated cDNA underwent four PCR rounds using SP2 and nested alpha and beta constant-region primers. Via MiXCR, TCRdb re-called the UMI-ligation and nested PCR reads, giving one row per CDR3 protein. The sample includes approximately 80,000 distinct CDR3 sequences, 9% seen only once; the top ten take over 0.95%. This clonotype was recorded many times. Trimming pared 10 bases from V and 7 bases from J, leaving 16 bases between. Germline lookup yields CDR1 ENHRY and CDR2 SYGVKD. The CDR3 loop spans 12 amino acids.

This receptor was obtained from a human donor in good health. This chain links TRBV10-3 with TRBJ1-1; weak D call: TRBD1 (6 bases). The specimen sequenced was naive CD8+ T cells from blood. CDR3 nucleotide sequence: TGTGCCACCCTCGACAGGATCGGTGAAGCTTTCTTT. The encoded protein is CATLDRIGEAFF.